This entry describes one T cell receptor (beta chain). The target antigen is unknown. This sample's treatment: about 20 received Ad26.COV2.S at low or high dose, single or two shots; about 5 received placebo; per-sample allocation not given. Each sample was drawn 63 days after the first injection (of vaccine or placebo). The data were obtained in a study of Ad26.COV2.S vaccination and SARS-CoV-2 variants. The overall study: The trial was COV1001 and the donor's arm was Ad26.COV2.S.

The V and J ends lost 3 bases and 1 base respectively, with 11 bases between them. The CDR3 has 15 amino acids. Germline V gene sequence: CDR1 SGHTA, CDR2 FQGNSA. Repertoires were generated with immunoSEQ multiplex PCR, while TCRdb's copy carries only in-frame clones and drops some. The repertoire consists of hundreds of thousands of clones, with roughly nine tenths occurring once and the leading ten covering about 2.5%. Study-wide results and caveats: Researchers cautioned that TCR breadth and depth analyses may have underestimated total T cell responses.

This sequence originates from a person between 18 and 59 years old who received the Ad26.COV2.S COVID-19 vaccine or a placebo. The sequenced sample was peripheral blood, obtained in a trial of Ad26.COV2.S vaccine versus placebo. The chain couples TRBV7-2 to TRBJ2-3; the D is unclear. The CDR3 here is CASSLTGFRTDTQYF. DNA for the CDR3: TGTGCCAGCAGCTTGACCGGATTCCGCACAGATACGCAGTATTTT.